These 8 T cell receptor beta chains were sequenced from one sample in a study of T cell responses to AZD1222 COVID-19 vaccine. Clones were sequenced by immunoSEQ multiplex PCR, and TCRdb holds only the in-frame ones, with some missing. Among some 45,000 clones listed, about 92% were seen once. Here the sequenced sample was peripheral blood, taken 28 days after the second AZD1222 dose. The origin of the receptors is an adult who received the AZD1222 COVID-19 vaccine.

The V gene is TRBV4-1, the J gene TRBJ1-4; 8 bases agree with TRBD1. The CDR3 runs to 19 residues. Germline CDR1 reads MGHRA; CDR2 reads YSYEKL. J was trimmed by 8 bases and V by 0 bases; bases with no gene match: 17. In nucleotides, the CDR3 is TGCGCCAGCAGCCAAGAACGGAGGACAGGGTTACCACCCGAAGAAAAACTGTTTTTT. As protein: CASSQERRTGLPPEEKLFF.

The rearrangement links TRBV30 to TRBJ2-5; D gene uncertain. The V gene's germline CDR1 is GTSNPN and CDR2 SVGIG (reference sequence). V dropped 0 bases and J dropped 1 base, with 9 bases sitting between them. This CDR3 region has 14 residues. CDR3 bases: TGTGCCTGGAGTGTACCACCTCTCCAAGAGACCCAGTACTTC. This codes for CAWSVPPLQETQYF.

The rearrangement joins TRBV12-3 or TRBV12-4 to TRBJ1-2; the D is unclear. With 7 bases removed from V and 4 bases from J, the gap between germline ends came to 7 bases. The CDR3 contains 11 residues. The CDR3 nucleotides are TGTGCCAGCACCACAGTCTATGGCTACACCTTC. Protein product: CASTTVYGYTF.

The genes are TRBV19 and TRBJ2-7; 7 bases line up with TRBD1. V shed 5 bases, J shed 0 bases, and the junction held 4 bases outside the gene matches. The CDR3 consists of 14 residues. Germline CDR1 is LNHDA and CDR2 is SQIVND (reference sequence). This chain's CDR3 is CASSPTGSSYEQYF. CDR3 bases: TGTGCCAGTAGTCCGACAGGGAGCTCCTACGAGCAGTACTTC.

Written as DNA, the CDR3 is TGTGCCAGCAGAAAGGAACTAGCGGATCGCTACGAGCAGTACTTC. Translating gives CASRKELADRYEQYF. The chain couples TRBV19 to TRBJ2-7; 8 bases fit TRBD2. V lost 9 bases to trimming and J lost 3 bases; unmatched junction nucleotides: 13. Germline lookup yields CDR1 LNHDA and CDR2 SQIVND (reference sequence). CDR3 length: 15 residues.

This chain connects TRBV5-4 to TRBJ2-1; tentatively, D is TRBD1 (6 bases). The germline V and J ends were trimmed by 4 bases and 0 bases, with 14 bases remaining between them. The CDR3 sequence is 16 residues long. Germline loops: CDR1 SGHNT, CDR2 YYREEE (reference sequence). CDR3 nucleotides: TGTGCCAGCAGCCCGAGAGGGGGTCTCTCCTACAATGAGCAGTTCTTC. The encoded protein is CASSPRGGLSYNEQFF.

The chain recombines TRBV7-9 with TRBJ1-2; D call uncertain. Germline V CDR1 and CDR2: SEHNR, FQNEAQ (reference sequence). The ends were cut back, 4 bases at V and 4 bases at J, with 10 bases in the middle. The CDR3 sequence is 13 residues long. The CDR3 bases are TGTGCCAGCAGCTCGGGTGGTGGCTATGGCTACACCTTC. Translating gives CASSSGGGYGYTF.

The chain has TRBV10-1 and TRBJ1-1, with D maybe TRBD1 (5 bases). CDR3 size: 13 residues. The V gene lost 5 bases and the J gene lost 0 bases, with 7 bases spanning the gap. Germline V gene lookup returns CDR1 WNHNN and CDR2 SYGVQD (reference sequence). For the CDR3, the DNA is TGCGCCAGCAGTTCGGACATGAACACTGAAGCTTTCTTT. It translates to CASSSDMNTEAFF.